Presented here are 8 T cell receptor beta chains from one specimen sequenced in a study of blood T cell repertoires in COVID-19. The assay was immunoSEQ multiplex PCR, and TCRdb's table has in-frame clones only and misses some. Altogether around 220,000 clones are present, about 88% being singletons, with the ten largest covering under 2.5%. Sample: peripheral blood. Every receptor here comes from a woman aged 40 to 50 who had recovered from COVID-19.

This clone was detected a few times. This sequence joins TRBV5-8 and TRBJ2-2; 7 bases agree with TRBD2. There are 16 residues in the CDR3. The trim removed 1 base at V and 1 base at J, leaving 4 bases unmatched. Germline CDR1 is SGHTS and CDR2 is YDEGEE. For the CDR3, the DNA is TGTGCCAGCAGCTTGAACCCTAGCGGGAACACCGGGGAGCTGTTTTTT. Translated, it gives CASSLNPSGNTGELFF.

The chain combines TRBV7-2 with TRBJ1-5; D unresolved. CDR3 size: 17 residues. V was shortened by 5 bases and J by 5 bases, with 22 bases between the two germline ends. Germline V gene data show CDR1 as SGHTA and CDR2 as FQGNSA. CDR3 sequence reads: CASSPARRSRVDQPQHF. CDR3 in DNA: TGTGCCAGCAGCCCCGCGCGCCGATCGAGGGTCGATCAGCCCCAGCATTTT. The full variable domain, its missing parts supplied by reference TRBV7-2 and TRBJ1-5, is GAGVSQSPSNKVTEKGKDVELRCDPISGHTALYWYRQSLGQGLEFLIYFQGNSAPDKSGLPSDRFSAERTGGSVSTLTIQRTQQEDSAVYLCASSPARRSRVDQPQHFGDGTRLSIL.

The V and J genes are TRBV6-5 and TRBJ1-5; the match to TRBD1 covers 7 bases. Germline CDR1 reads MNHEY; CDR2 reads SVGAGI. This CDR3 is built from 15 residues. V gave up 0 bases and J gave up 7 bases; unmatched junction bases: 6. The CDR3 region is CASSYSRQGGQPQHF. The CDR3 nucleotides are TGTGCCAGCAGTTACTCCCGACAGGGCGGACAGCCCCAGCATTTT.

The V and J genes are TRBV7-9 and TRBJ1-5; 8 bases agree with TRBD1. Germline CDR1 SEHNR, CDR2 FQNEAQ (reference sequence). Losses at the gene ends were 3 bases for V and 4 bases for J; bases not matched to a gene: 5. The CDR3 length is 15 residues. The CDR3 DNA follows: TGTGCCAGCAGCTTCGACAGGGGCTCAAATCAGCCCCAGCATTTT. It yields the protein CASSFDRGSNQPQHF.

The chain joins TRBV25-1 to TRBJ1-1, with D perhaps matching TRBD1 (5 bases). CDR3 length: 14 amino acids. Per the germline V gene, CDR1 is MGHDK and CDR2 is SYGVNS. V gave up 6 bases and J gave up 5 bases, with 16 bases separating them. The CDR3 DNA reads as TGTGCCAGCAGAACACGGGGGTGGGGTACTGAAGCTTTCTTT. This sequence encodes CASRTRGWGTEAFF.

The chain has TRBV29-1 and TRBJ1-2, with 8 positions matching TRBD1. The CDR3 runs 16 residues. The V gene's germline CDR1 is SQVTM and CDR2 ANQGSEA. The V and J ends lost 3 bases and 4 bases, in that order; junction bases with no gene match: 13. CDR3: CSVDEGQGPPVYGYTF. The CDR3 coding sequence is TGCAGCGTTGATGAAGGACAGGGCCCTCCCGTCTATGGCTACACCTTC.

V usage is TRBV21-1 and J usage is TRBJ1-2; TRBD1 is taken as the D call from the table, unchecked against the DNA. TRBV21-1 is a documented pseudogene. The CDR3 covers 18 residues. The CDR3 spells CASSIRGRQGGLDYGYTF. For the CDR3, the DNA is TGTGCCAGCAGCATACGGGGCCGACAGGGGGGTTTGGACTATGGCTACACCTTC.

The chain couples TRBV5-8 to TRBJ2-7; D possibly corresponds to TRBD2 (6 bases). Deletions cut 3 bases from V and 0 bases from J, with 16 bases between. CDR1 and CDR2 (germline): SGHTS, YDEGEE. This CDR3 spans 16 amino acids. CDR3 residues: CASSSFPGALSYEQYF. DNA of the CDR3: TGTGCCAGCAGCTCTTTCCCGGGAGCCCTCTCCTACGAGCAGTACTTC.